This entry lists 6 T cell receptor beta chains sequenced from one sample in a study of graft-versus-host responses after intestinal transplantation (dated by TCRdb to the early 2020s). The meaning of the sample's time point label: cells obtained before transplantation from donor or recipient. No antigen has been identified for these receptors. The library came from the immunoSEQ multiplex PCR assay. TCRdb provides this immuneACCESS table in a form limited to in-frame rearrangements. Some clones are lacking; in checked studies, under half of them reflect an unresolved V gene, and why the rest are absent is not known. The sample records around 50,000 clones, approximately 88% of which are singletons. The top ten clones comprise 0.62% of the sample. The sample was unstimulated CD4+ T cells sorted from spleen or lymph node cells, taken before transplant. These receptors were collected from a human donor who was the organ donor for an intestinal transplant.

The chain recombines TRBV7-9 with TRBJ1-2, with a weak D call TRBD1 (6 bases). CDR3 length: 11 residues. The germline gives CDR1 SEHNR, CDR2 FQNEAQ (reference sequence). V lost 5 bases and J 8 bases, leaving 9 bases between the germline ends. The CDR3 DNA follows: TGTGCCAGCAGCCGGGACAACGGCTACACCTTC. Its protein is CASSRDNGYTF.

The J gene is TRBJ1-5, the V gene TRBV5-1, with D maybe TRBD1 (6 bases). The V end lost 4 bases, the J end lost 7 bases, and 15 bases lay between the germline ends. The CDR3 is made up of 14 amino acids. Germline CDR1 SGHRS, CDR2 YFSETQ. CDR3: CASSEDSLRQPQHF. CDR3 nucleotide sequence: TGCGCCAGCAGCGAGGACAGTTTAAGGCAGCCCCAGCATTTT.

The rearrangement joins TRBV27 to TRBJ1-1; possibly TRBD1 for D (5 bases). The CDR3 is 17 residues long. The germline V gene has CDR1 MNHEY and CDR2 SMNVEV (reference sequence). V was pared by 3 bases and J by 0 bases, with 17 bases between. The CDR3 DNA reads TGTGCCAGCAGTTTCCGGGGGGAAATCGTCATGAACACTGAAGCTTTCTTT. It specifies CASSFRGEIVMNTEAFF.

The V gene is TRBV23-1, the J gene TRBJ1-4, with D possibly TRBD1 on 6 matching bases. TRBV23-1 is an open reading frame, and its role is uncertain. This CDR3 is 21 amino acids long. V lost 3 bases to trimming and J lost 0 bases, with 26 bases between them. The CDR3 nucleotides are TGCGCCAGCAGTCATGCGACCGGCAAGGGACACCACGTTGCAACTAATGAAAAACTGTTTTTT. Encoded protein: CASSHATGKGHHVATNEKLFF.

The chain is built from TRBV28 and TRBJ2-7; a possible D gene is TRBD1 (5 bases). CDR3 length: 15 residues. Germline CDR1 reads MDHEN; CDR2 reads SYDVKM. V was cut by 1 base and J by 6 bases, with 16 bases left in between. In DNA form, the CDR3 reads TGTGCCAGCAGTTTATCCTCCGCAGGGCTGGGCGAGCAGTACTTC. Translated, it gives CASSLSSAGLGEQYF.

CDR3 DNA: TGTGCCAGCAGCATTACCGGGACAGGGAATTCACCCCTCCACTTT. It yields the protein CASSITGTGNSPLHF. The rearrangement joins TRBV11-1 to TRBJ1-6; 9 nucleotides line up with TRBD1. V lost 5 bases, J lost 7 bases, and 6 bases stayed unmatched. Germline assignment: CDR1 SGHAT and CDR2 FQDESV (reference sequence). The length of the CDR3 is 15 residues.